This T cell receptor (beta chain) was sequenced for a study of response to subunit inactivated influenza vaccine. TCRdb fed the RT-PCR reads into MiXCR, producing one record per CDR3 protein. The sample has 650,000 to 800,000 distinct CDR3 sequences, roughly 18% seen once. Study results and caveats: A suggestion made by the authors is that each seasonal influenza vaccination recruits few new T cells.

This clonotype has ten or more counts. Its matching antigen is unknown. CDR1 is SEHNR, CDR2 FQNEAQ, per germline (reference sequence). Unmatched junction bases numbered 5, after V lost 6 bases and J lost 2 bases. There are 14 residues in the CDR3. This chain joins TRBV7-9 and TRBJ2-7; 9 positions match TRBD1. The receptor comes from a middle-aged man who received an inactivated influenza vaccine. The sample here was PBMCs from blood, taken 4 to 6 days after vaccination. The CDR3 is CASRSDRGAYEQYF. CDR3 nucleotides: TGTGCCAGCAGGTCGGACAGGGGAGCCTACGAGCAGTACTTC.